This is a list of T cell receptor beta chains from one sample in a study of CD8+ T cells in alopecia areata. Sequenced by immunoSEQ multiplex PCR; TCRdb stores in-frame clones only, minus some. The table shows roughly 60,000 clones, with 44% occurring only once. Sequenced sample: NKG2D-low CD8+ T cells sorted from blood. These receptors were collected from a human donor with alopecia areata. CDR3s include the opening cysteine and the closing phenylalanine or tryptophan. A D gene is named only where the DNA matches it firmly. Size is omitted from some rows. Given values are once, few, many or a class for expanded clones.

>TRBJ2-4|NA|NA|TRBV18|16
TGTGCCAGCTCACCACCGCGTGGCCAGGCGAAAAACATTCAGTACTTC
CASSPPRGQAKNIQYF
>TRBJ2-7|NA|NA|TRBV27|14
TGTGCCAGCAGTTTATCGCCGGGGGGCGACGAGCAGTACTTC
CASSLSPGGDEQYF
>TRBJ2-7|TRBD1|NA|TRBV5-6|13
TGTGCCAGCAGCTTGTCGACAGGGCCCGAGCAGTACTTC
CASSLSTGPEQYF
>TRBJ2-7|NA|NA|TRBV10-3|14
TGTGCCATCAGTGAGTCGAGGGAAGTGGACGAGCAGTACTTC
CAISESREVDEQYF
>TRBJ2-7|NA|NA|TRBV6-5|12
TGTGCCAGCAGCTCGGACAGCTACGAGCAGTACTTC
CASSSDSYEQYF
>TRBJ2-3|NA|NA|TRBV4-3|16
TGCGCCAGCAGCCCGGACGAGGGGGGAAGCACAGATACGCAGTATTTT
CASSPDEGGSTDTQYF
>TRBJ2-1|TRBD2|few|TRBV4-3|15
TGCGCCAGCAGCCACCTACTAGCGCACCACAATGAGCAGTTCTTC
CASSHLLAHHNEQFF
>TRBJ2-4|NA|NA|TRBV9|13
TGTGCCAGCAGCCCATGGGGCAAAAACATTCAGTACTTC
CASSPWGKNIQYF
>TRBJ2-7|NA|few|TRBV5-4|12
TGTGCCACCACAACTCCGGAGGCCGAGCAGTACTTC
CATTTPEAEQYF
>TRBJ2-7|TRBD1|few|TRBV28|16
TGTGCCAGCAGCCCCGCCCGGGACAGCCTCTCCTACGAGCAGTACTTC
CASSPARDSLSYEQYF
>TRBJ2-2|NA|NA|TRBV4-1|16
TGCGCCAGCAGCCAATACGGGTCAAGGGGCACCGGGGAGCTGTTTTTT
CASSQYGSRGTGELFF
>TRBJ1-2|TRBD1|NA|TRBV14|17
TGTGCCAGCAGCCCGACTTGGACAGGGAAAGGGAACTATGGCTACACCTTC
CASSPTWTGKGNYGYTF
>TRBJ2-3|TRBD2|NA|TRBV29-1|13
TGCAGCGTCGGACTAGAGGTCACAGATACGCAGTATTTT
CSVGLEVTDTQYF
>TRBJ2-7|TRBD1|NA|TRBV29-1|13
TGCAGCGTTGAACCAGGACAGGGCGGGGAGCAGTACTTC
CSVEPGQGGEQYF
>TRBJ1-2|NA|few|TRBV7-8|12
TGTGCCAGCAGCTTAGACAAGGCAGGCTACACCTTC
CASSLDKAGYTF
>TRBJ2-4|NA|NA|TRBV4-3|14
TGCGCCAGCAGCCCTACTTTGGACATTGACATTCAGTACTTC
CASSPTLDIDIQYF
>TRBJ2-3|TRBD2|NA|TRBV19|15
TGTGCCAGTAGCTGGACTAGCGGGGGGGCAGATACGCAGTATTTT
CASSWTSGGADTQYF